This T cell receptor (beta chain) was captured by sequencing in a study of T cells in Graves' hyperthyroidism and ophthalmopathy. Amplification yielded TCR beta CDR3 regions, with RNA transcripts as the source. During a first-round RT-PCR of the TCR CDR3, the HTBI primer set was used. Via MiXCR, TCRdb re-called the multiplex PCR reads, giving one row per CDR3 protein. Of more than 350,000 distinct CDR3 sequences in the sample, roughly 15% were seen once. There are many counts of this clonotype. V lost 5 bases and J lost 7; bases outside the gene matches: 7. The CDR3 contains 13 residues. CDR1 and CDR2 from the germline V gene are ENHRY and SYGVKD.

The sequence came from a woman in her sixties with Graves' ophthalmopathy. This rearrangement joins TRBV10-3 to TRBJ2-7; 8 nucleotides align to TRBD1. The sequenced sample consisted of blood. The CDR3 reads CAISFQGAGEQYF. Here the CDR3 DNA reads TGTGCCATCAGTTTTCAGGGGGCTGGGGAGCAGTACTTC.